This T cell receptor (beta chain) originates from a study of identical twins. This clonotype has only a few counts. In TCRdb, the 5' RACE reads were re-called with MiXCR into one record per CDR3 protein. The sample lists a few hundred thousand distinct CDR3 sequences, around 6.5% occurring once. Losses at the gene ends were 5 bases for V and 6 bases for J; bases not matched to a gene: 8. This CDR3 has 14 amino acids. The same specimen was also included in a second study, on T cells expressing NK-cell markers. From that study: The authors applied an anti-gamma-delta TCR antibody in several experiments, and it restricted sorting to alpha-beta TCR T cells.

The sample was CD8+ T cells sorted from blood. The sequence was collected from a woman younger than 30 in good health. This chain connects TRBV12-3 or TRBV12-4 to TRBJ1-2; 8 nucleotides align to TRBD1. The CDR3 reads CASSGSDRADGYTF. DNA for the CDR3: TGTGCCAGCAGTGGATCGGACAGGGCGGATGGCTACACCTTC.